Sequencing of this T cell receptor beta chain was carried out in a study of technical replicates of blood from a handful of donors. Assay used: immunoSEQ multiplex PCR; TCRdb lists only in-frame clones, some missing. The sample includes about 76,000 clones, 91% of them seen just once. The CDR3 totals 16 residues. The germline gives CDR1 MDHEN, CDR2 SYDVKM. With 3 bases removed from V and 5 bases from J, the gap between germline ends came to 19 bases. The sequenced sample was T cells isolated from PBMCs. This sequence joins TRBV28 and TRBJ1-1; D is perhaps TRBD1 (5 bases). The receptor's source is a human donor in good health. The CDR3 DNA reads TGTGCCAGCAGTTTTTCGTTTCAGGGACTAAAGACTGAAGCTTTCTTT. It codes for CASSFSFQGLKTEAFF. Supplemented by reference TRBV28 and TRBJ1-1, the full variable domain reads DVKVTQSSRYLVKRTGEKVFLECVQDMDHENMFWYRQDPGLGLRLIYFSYDVKMKEKGDIPEGYSVSREKKERFSLILESASTNQTSMYLCASSFSFQGLKTEAFFGQGTRLTVV.